Shown below are 5 T cell receptor beta chains from a single sample sequenced in a study of CD8+CD57+ T cells in acquired aplastic anemia. Sequencing was done on patients that had shown CD8+CD57+ cell expansion by flow cytometry. Template material for TCR beta VDJ and CDR3 profiling consisted of genomic DNA. Each CDR3 protein is one row after TCRdb ran MiXCR on the reads. Of approximately 190,000 distinct CDR3 sequences in the sample, nearly 50% were seen once. Material for sequencing was sorted CD4+, CD8+, or CD8+CD57+ T cells (not recorded which) from PBMCs. These receptors all stem from a human donor with aplastic anemia.

This clonotype was detected many times. The chain recombines TRBV6-5 with TRBJ1-6; D is uncertain. The CDR3 has 15 residues. The V and J ends lost 2 bases and 3 bases respectively, with 8 bases between them. Germline CDR1 is MNHEY and CDR2 is SVGAGI. CDR3 nucleotide sequence: TGTGCCAGCAGTTACATCCATAACTATAATTCACCCCTCCACTTT. Translating gives CASSYIHNYNSPLHF.

There are a few counts of this clonotype. The J gene is TRBJ2-3, the V gene TRBV10-3; tentative D call: TRBD1 (5 bases). The CDR3 sequence is 13 residues long. Trimming took off 3 bases at V and 1 base at J, with 5 bases between the two ends. Per the germline V gene, CDR1 is ENHRY and CDR2 is SYGVKD. The CDR3 nucleotides are TGTGCCATCAGTGACAGGGGCACAGATACGCAGTATTTT. It is translated as CAISDRGTDTQYF.

The rearrangement joins TRBV2 to TRBJ1-2, with TRBD1 identical over 9 bases. The germline gives CDR1 SNHLY, CDR2 FYNNEI. The CDR3 extends over 14 amino acids. V trimming: 6 bases; J trimming: 3 bases; junction bases outside the gene matches: 5. The CDR3 bases are TGTGCCAGCAGCACAGGGGGCGAGTACTATGGCTACACCTTC. Amino acids: CASSTGGEYYGYTF.

This clonotype was detected only once. The J gene is TRBJ1-5, the V gene TRBV2, with 8 nucleotides matching TRBD1. The CDR3 consists of 15 residues. Germline CDR1 is SNHLY and CDR2 is FYNNEI. Losses at the gene ends were 3 bases for V and 0 bases for J; bases not matched to a gene: 1. CDR3 amino acids: CASSDGTGSNQPQHF. The CDR3 bases are TGTGCCAGCAGTGATGGGACAGGTAGCAATCAGCCCCAGCATTTT.

The chain recombines TRBV9 with TRBJ1-1; weak D call: TRBD1 (6 bases). Between the trimmed V and J ends, which lost 3 bases and 3 bases, there was a span of 15 bases. The CDR3 covers 15 residues. In germline, CDR1 is SGDLS, CDR2 YYNGEE. The CDR3 region has the DNA TGTGCCAGCAGCGGAGAACAGGGTGGGGACACTGAAGCTTTCTTT. It translates to CASSGEQGGDTEAFF.